This TCR beta chain appears in the sequencing data of a study of blood T cells in healthy people across ages. Regarding the study as a whole: Naive T cell percentage strongly correlated with TCR beta diversity. Compared with aged donors, long-lived donors showed fewer expanded clones, suggesting selection. Donor CMV infection status was unknown, possibly confounding age-related changes in expanded clonotypes.

V was pared by 6 bases and J by 4 bases, with 13 bases of the junction left unmatched. CDR1 and CDR2 from the germline V gene are SNHLY and FYNNEI. The CDR3 totals 18 residues. Alongside a J-beta primer mix, a sample-barcoded 5' primer served in a second PCR lasting about 6 to 12 cycles. TCRdb ran MiXCR on the 5' RACE reads and lists one entry per CDR3 protein. The sample has fewer than 950,000 distinct CDR3 sequences; less than 70% are singletons. A remark on this clonotype: Its antigen is currently unknown.

The material sequenced was blood. The V and J genes are TRBV2 and TRBJ2-2; 11 nucleotides align to TRBD1. This TCR came from an older man in good health. CDR3 loop: CASRGQGGYSVGTGELFF. DNA for the CDR3: TGTGCCAGCAGGGGACAGGGGGGCTATTCTGTTGGCACCGGGGAGCTGTTTTTT.